This T cell receptor beta chain was retrieved from a study of cytomegalovirus exposure and HLA in healthy donors. General study findings and limits: The classifier was said to identify cytomegalovirus status with high specificity and sensitivity. Later on, an analysis tied roughly 17,000 TCR beta sequences to HLA alleles at 0.05 false discovery rate.

Primers: 60 Vbeta forward and 13 Jbeta reverse. Repertoires were generated with immunoSEQ multiplex PCR, while TCRdb's copy carries only in-frame clones and drops some. The data contain about 130,000 clones, roughly 88% of them singletons. This clone was picked up a small number of times. Its matching antigen is unknown. The sequenced sample was PBMCs. This clonotype was sampled from a woman under 30 in good health and CMV-seropositive.

The CDR3 region is CASSLMGQGLSYTF. In nucleotides, the CDR3 is TGTGCCAGCAGCTTAATGGGACAGGGACTCAGCTACACCTTC. The chain uses TRBV7-3 and TRBJ1-2, with TRBD1 identical over 9 bases. J was trimmed by 9 bases and V by 1 base; bases with no gene match: 6. From germline, CDR1 is SGHTA and CDR2 FQGTGA. This CDR3 comprises 14 residues.